Listed below are T cell receptor beta chains from one sample, sequenced in a study of beta chain features in type 1 diabetes. Some clones are missing from TCRdb's copy, which holds only in-frame ones; the method was immunoSEQ multiplex PCR. This table has more than 95,000 clones, roughly 17% appearing once. Sequenced: central memory CD4+ T cells from blood. Receptors were obtained from a man younger than 35 with type 1 diabetes. The CDR3 runs from the conserved cysteine through the conserved F or W. A D gene is named only where the DNA matches it firmly. Rows may omit the clone size; those that give it use once, few, many or a size class.

d_gene	abundance	len	v_gene	j_gene	CDR3aa	CDR3nt
NA	NA	12	TRBV30	TRBJ1-5	CAWSPDQGAQHF	TGTGCCTGGAGTCCGGATCAGGGCGCCCAGCATTTT
NA	few	12	TRBV10-3	TRBJ2-3	CATGDDPGEQYF	TGTGCCACCGGGGATGACCCCGGCGAGCAGTATTTT
NA	few	14	TRBV5-4	TRBJ2-1	CASSLRDFMNEQFF	TGTGCCAGCAGCCTACGGGACTTTATGAATGAGCAGTTCTTC
TRBD2	many	16	TRBV7-9	TRBJ2-1	CASSLSLAGTHNEQFF	TGTGCCAGCAGCTTATCACTAGCGGGTACCCACAATGAGCAGTTCTTC
TRBD1	NA	14	TRBV7-2	TRBJ1-4	CASNVQGDGEKLFF	TGTGCCAGCAACGTACAGGGGGATGGTGAAAAACTGTTTTTT
NA	NA	15	TRBV19	TRBJ2-2	CASSIELGHPGELFF	TGTGCCAGTAGTATAGAATTGGGACACCCCGGGGAGCTGTTTTTT
TRBD2	NA	14	TRBV30	TRBJ2-7	CASEGTSGMYEQYF	TGTGCCTCCGAGGGGACTAGCGGGATGTACGAGCAGTACTTC
NA	many	16	TRBV4-3	TRBJ2-3	CASSPLAGAYTDTQYF	TGCGCCAGCAGCCCGCTCGCGGGCGCCTACACAGATACGCAGTATTTT
NA	NA	13	TRBV7-6	TRBJ1-1	CASSPLANTEAFF	TGTGCCAGCAGCCCCCTTGCGAACACTGAAGCTTTCTTT
NA	many	14	TRBV5-1	TRBJ2-4	CASSGEAPGDIQYF	TGCGCCAGCAGCGGCGAGGCCCCAGGGGACATTCAGTACTTC
NA	NA	13	TRBV7-2	TRBJ2-3	CASLLIWTDTQYF	TGTGCCAGCCTATTGATCTGGACAGATACGCAGTATTTT
NA	NA	16	TRBV5-4	TRBJ2-7	CASSFRGSYSSYEQYF	TGTGCCAGCAGCTTTCGAGGGTCTTACAGCTCCTACGAGCAGTACTTC
NA	NA	16	TRBV7-2	TRBJ2-7	CASSLRWAPSSYEQYF	TGTGCCAGCAGCTTAAGGTGGGCCCCTAGTTCCTACGAGCAGTACTTC
TRBD2	few	13	TRBV7-8	TRBJ2-2	CASRLAGAGELFF	TGTGCCAGTCGACTAGCGGGGGCCGGGGAGCTGTTTTTT
TRBD1	few	15	TRBV29-1	TRBJ1-5	CSAEGGGRSNQPQHF	TGCAGCGCTGAGGGAGGGGGCCGCAGCAATCAGCCCCAGCATTTT
NA	few	12	TRBV19	TRBJ2-7	CASSSGSYEQYF	TGTGCCAGTAGTAGCGGTTCCTACGAGCAGTACTTC
NA	NA	15	TRBV7-3	TRBJ1-5	CASSLAGGRDQPQHF	TGTGCCAGCAGTCTCGCTGGGGGGCGAGATCAGCCCCAGCATTTT
NA	NA	14	TRBV4-1	TRBJ1-1	CASRAPGQNTEAFF	TGCGCCAGCAGGGCACCGGGACAGAACACTGAAGCTTTCTTT
NA	few	14	TRBV9	TRBJ1-1	CASSVIQDGSEAFF	TGTGCCAGCAGCGTAATACAGGACGGGTCTGAAGCTTTCTTT
NA	many	14	TRBV30	TRBJ1-2	CAWARSTGRYGYTF	TGTGCCTGGGCCCGTTCGACAGGCCGCTATGGCTACACCTTC
NA	NA	12	TRBV21-1	TRBJ2-1	CASVSGHNEQFF	TGTGCCAGCGTCTCAGGGCACAATGAGCAGTTCTTC
TRBD2	NA	13	TRBV4-3	TRBJ2-3	CASSRLAGNTQYF	TGCGCCAGCAGCCGACTAGCGGGGAATACGCAGTATTTT
NA	NA	13	TRBV30	TRBJ1-4	CAWREQGYEKLFF	TGTGCCTGGAGGGAACAGGGTTATGAAAAACTGTTTTTT
NA	NA	13	TRBV7-9	TRBJ2-5	CASTLWGEETQYF	TGTGCCAGCACCTTATGGGGCGAAGAGACCCAGTACTTC
TRBD2	NA	14	TRBV7-9	TRBJ2-5	CASSLREGGETQYF	TGTGCCAGCAGCTTACGGGAGGGCGGAGAGACCCAGTACTTC
NA	NA	15	TRBV19	TRBJ1-1	CASSLIGVANTEAFF	TGTGCCAGTAGCCTTATCGGGGTGGCGAACACTGAAGCTTTCTTT
NA	NA	12	TRBV7-2	TRBJ2-5	CASSPTTSTQYF	TGTGCCAGCAGCCCCACCACTTCTACCCAGTACTTC
NA	NA	13	TRBV29-1	TRBJ1-2	CSVEGDNNYGYTF	TGCAGCGTTGAGGGCGACAACAACTATGGCTACACCTTC
TRBD1	NA	14	TRBV7-2	TRBJ1-2	CASSPGQVDYGYTF	TGTGCCAGCAGCCCAGGACAGGTGGACTATGGCTACACCTTC
TRBD1	few	14	TRBV28	TRBJ1-4	CASSFTGALRKLFF	TGTGCCAGCAGTTTCACAGGGGCGCTGAGAAAACTGTTTTTT
NA	few	13	TRBV30	TRBJ2-7	CAWGENSAYEQYF	TGTGCCTGGGGAGAGAATAGTGCCTACGAGCAGTACTTC
TRBD2	few	15	TRBV28	TRBJ2-7	CASRLAGPSSYEQYF	TGTGCCAGCAGATTAGCGGGACCCTCCTCCTACGAGCAGTACTTC
TRBD1	NA	14	TRBV5-1	TRBJ2-7	CASSGVGTGNEQYF	TGCGCCAGCAGCGGGGTGGGGACAGGGAACGAGCAGTACTTC
NA	NA	15	TRBV7-9	TRBJ2-3	CASSLGGGARDTQYF	TGTGCCAGCAGCTTAGGTGGGGGGGCCCGGGATACGCAGTATTTT
NA	NA	19	TRBV4-2	TRBJ1-6	CASSQSRIGLVLPRGSLHF	TGTGCCAGCAGCCAGAGTAGGATTGGGCTTGTGCTACCCCGGGGCTCCCTCCACTTT
NA	few	12	TRBV18	TRBJ2-1	CASSSGEDEQFF	TGTGCCAGCTCATCAGGGGAGGATGAGCAGTTCTTC
NA	many	16	TRBV28	TRBJ1-2	CASSLSVARFDYGYTF	TGTGCCAGCAGTTTATCGGTAGCGAGATTTGACTATGGCTACACCTTC
NA	few	15	TRBV10-3	TRBJ2-3	CAISESARGTDTQYF	TGTGCCATCAGTGAGTCGGCCAGGGGCACAGATACGCAGTATTTT
NA	few	13	TRBV18	TRBJ1-1	CASSLDRNTEAFF	TGTGCCAGCTCACTGGACAGAAACACTGAAGCTTTCTTT
NA	NA	19	TRBV27	TRBJ2-6	CASSFISGLWSSGANVLTF	TGTGCCAGCAGTTTTATCTCGGGCCTTTGGAGTTCTGGGGCCAACGTCCTGACTTTC
TRBD2	NA	15	TRBV19	TRBJ2-1	CASSPPNSGANEQFF	TGTGCCAGTAGTCCTCCGAATAGCGGGGCCAATGAGCAGTTCTTC
NA	few	15	TRBV15	TRBJ2-5	CATSRAWPRDETQYF	TGTGCCACCAGCAGAGCTTGGCCGAGGGATGAGACCCAGTACTTC
NA	NA	16	TRBV18	TRBJ2-5	CASSPPNRGSQETQYF	TGTGCCAGCTCACCACCGAATCGGGGGTCCCAAGAGACCCAGTACTTC
NA	NA	12	TRBV7-2	TRBJ2-7	CASSPWDYEQYF	TGTGCCAGCAGCCCCTGGGATTACGAGCAGTACTTC
TRBD1	NA	14	TRBV2	TRBJ1-6	CASRGDRGYSPLHF	TGTGCCAGCAGAGGGGACAGGGGGTATTCACCCCTCCACTTT
TRBD1	few	16	TRBV18	TRBJ2-3	CASSPMGQGNTDTQYF	TGTGCCAGCTCACCAATGGGACAGGGGAACACAGATACGCAGTATTTT
NA	NA	13	TRBV7-2	TRBJ2-7	CASSLAKAYEQYF	TGTGCCAGCAGCTTAGCGAAAGCCTACGAGCAGTACTTC
NA	few	15	TRBV19	TRBJ2-7	CASSIEARTSYEQYF	TGTGCCAGTAGTATAGAGGCTAGGACTTCCTACGAGCAGTACTTC
TRBD1	NA	15	TRBV5-1	TRBJ2-3	CASAQMTGGTDTQYF	TGCGCCAGCGCGCAAATGACAGGGGGGACAGATACGCAGTATTTT
TRBD2	many	16	TRBV28	TRBJ2-4	CASSLAGALAKNIQYF	TGTGCCAGCAGTTTAGCGGGAGCCCTAGCCAAAAACATTCAGTACTTC
NA	NA	15	TRBV29-1	TRBJ1-1	CSVRVTGHQNTEAFF	TGCAGCGTACGGGTTACGGGACACCAAAACACTGAAGCTTTCTTT
NA	NA	11	TRBV30	TRBJ1-2	CASRGNYGYTF	TGTGCCTCCCGAGGCAACTATGGCTACACCTTC
TRBD1	few	14	TRBV11-2	TRBJ2-7	CASTSNRGRHEQYF	TGTGCCAGCACCTCGAACAGGGGGCGGCACGAGCAGTACTTC
NA	few	15	TRBV9	TRBJ2-7	CASSVGVTGSYEQYF	TGTGCCAGCAGCGTAGGGGTGACAGGCTCCTACGAGCAGTACTTC